The 21 T cell receptor beta chains listed next were all sequenced from one sample in a study of shared clonotypes between healthy human individuals. Sequencing was performed with immunoSEQ multiplex PCR; in TCRdb, only in-frame clones are kept and a portion is missing. The sample yields fewer than 2.5 million clones, roughly 93% seen once. Sequencing used naive CD4+ T cells from PBMCs. This sample's subset: CD45RA+ positively selected. These receptors all stem from a man younger than 35 in good health. Some clones in this sample may be carry-over from other donors' samples.

The chain carries TRBV6-4 and TRBJ1-1, with 9 bases that match TRBD1. This CDR3 contains 17 residues. J was trimmed by 0 bases and V by 6 bases; bases with no gene match: 11. The germline gives CDR1 MRHNA, CDR2 SNTAGT. Here the CDR3 DNA reads TGTGCCAGCAGAAAATCACCCGGGACAGGGTTGAACACTGAAGCTTTCTTT. Translation: CASRKSPGTGLNTEAFF.

The chain joins TRBV4-1 to TRBJ1-1; 12 bases line up with TRBD1. With V trimmed by 4 bases and J by 2 bases, 5 bases remained unmatched. This CDR3 has 16 residues. Germline V gene sequence: CDR1 MGHRA, CDR2 YSYEKL. The CDR3 region is CASSPGQGASNTEAFF. The CDR3 DNA follows: TGCGCCAGCAGCCCGGGACAGGGGGCGTCAAACACTGAAGCTTTCTTT.

The chain joins TRBV4-1 to TRBJ2-1; a possible D gene is TRBD1 (6 bases). CDR3 length: 16 residues. CDR1 is MGHRA, CDR2 YSYEKL, per germline. V lost 8 bases, J lost 5 bases, and 22 bases lay in between. The CDR3 spells CASVRVGGPGNNEQFF. CDR3 in DNA: TGCGCCAGCGTACGAGTAGGGGGACCTGGGAACAATGAGCAGTTCTTC.

This clone was recorded a few times. Additional DNA sequences in this sample encode the identical CDR3. CDR3 nucleotide sequence: TGTGCCAGCTCCCTGACAGCGAACACTGAAGCTTTCTTT. The encoded protein is CASSLTANTEAFF. J is TRBJ1-1 and V is TRBV18; TRBD1 is a possible D gene (5 bases). With 6 bases removed from V and 1 base from J, the gap between germline ends came to 9 bases. From germline, CDR1 is KGHSH and CDR2 LQKENI. The length of the CDR3 is 13 residues.

V usage is TRBV30 and J usage is TRBJ2-1; 7 nucleotides line up with TRBD2. V lost 1 base and J lost 3; bases outside the gene matches: 9. The CDR3 has 16 residues. Germline lookup yields CDR1 GTSNPN and CDR2 SVGIG (reference sequence). CDR3 residues: CAWSGSSGTHYNEQFF. The CDR3 coding sequence is TGTGCCTGGAGTGGGTCCAGCGGGACCCACTACAATGAGCAGTTCTTC.

The rearrangement uses TRBV13 and TRBJ1-5; D gene unclear. Trimming took off 5 bases at V and 4 bases at J, with 6 bases between the two ends. Looked up from germline, CDR1 is PRHDT and CDR2 is FYEKMQ (reference sequence). The CDR3 is made up of 12 amino acids. CDR3 region: CASSGRNQPQHF. CDR3 DNA sequence: TGTGCCAGCAGCGGCAGGAATCAGCCCCAGCATTTT. The full variable domain, rest sourced from reference TRBV13 and TRBJ1-5, is AAGVIQSPRHLIKEKRETATLKCYPIPRHDTVYWYQQGPGQDPQFLISFYEKMQSDKGSIPDRFSAQQFSDYHSELNMSSLELGDSALYFCASSGRNQPQHFGDGTRLSIL.

The gene calls are TRBV18 and TRBJ2-7; either TRBD1 or TRBD2 may supply D (6 bases each). Germline assignment: CDR1 KGHSH and CDR2 LQKENI. The CDR3 runs to 16 residues. Trimming cost V 1 base and J 0 bases, with 13 bases left between them. This CDR3 is CASSPQGGPSSYEQYF. The CDR3 bases are TGTGCCAGCTCACCACAGGGGGGCCCAAGCTCCTACGAGCAGTACTTC. Drawing the rest from reference TRBV18 and TRBJ2-7, the complete variable domain is NAGVMQNPRHLVRRRGQEARLRCSPMKGHSHVYWYRQLPEEGLKFMVYLQKENIIDESGMPKERFSAEFPKEGPSILRIQQVVRGDSAAYFCASSPQGGPSSYEQYFGPGTRLTVT.

J is TRBJ2-1 and V is TRBV9; 11 bases are a match to TRBD2. The germline V gene has CDR1 SGDLS and CDR2 YYNGEE. CDR3 length equals 23 residues. J lost 0 bases, V lost 2 bases, and 22 bases had no gene match. The CDR3, as DNA: TGTGCCAGCAGCGTGGGGATAACTAGCGGGAGCCGGGCAGGCTCGGGCTCCTACAATGAGCAGTTCTTC. Residues: CASSVGITSGSRAGSGSYNEQFF.

CDR3 region: CASSLAPTGRTGELFF. The CDR3 DNA reads as TGTGCCAGCAGCTTAGCCCCCACCGGGAGGACCGGGGAGCTGTTTTTT. The genes are TRBV7-2 and TRBJ2-2; TRBD2 agrees at 7 bases. J gave up 5 bases and V 0 bases, and 6 bases lay outside the gene matches. Germline CDR1 SGHTA, CDR2 FQGNSA. The CDR3 consists of 16 residues. Looking up the rest from reference TRBV7-2 and TRBJ2-2 gives the full variable domain: GAGVSQSPSNKVTEKGKDVELRCDPISGHTALYWYRQSLGQGLEFLIYFQGNSAPDKSGLPSDRFSAERTGGSVSTLTIQRTQQEDSAVYLCASSLAPTGRTGELFFGEGSRLTVL.

The rearrangement joins TRBV7-2 to TRBJ2-2; D possibly corresponds to TRBD2 (6 bases). The V gene lost 3 bases and the J gene lost 7 bases, with 12 bases spanning the gap. Germline V gene data show CDR1 as SGHTA and CDR2 as FQGNSA. The CDR3 spans 14 residues. The chain's CDR3 is CASSFRGAVGELFF. The CDR3 bases are TGTGCCAGCAGCTTCCGCGGGGCTGTCGGGGAGCTGTTTTTT.

V gene TRBV5-6 combines with J gene TRBJ2-7, with 7 nucleotides matching TRBD1. The germline V gene encodes CDR1 SGHDT and CDR2 YYEEEE. The CDR3 sequence is 16 residues long. With 0 bases clipped from V and 2 bases from J, the junction kept 8 bases outside the gene matches. The CDR3 protein is CASSLGGQVLTYEQYF. The CDR3 nucleotides are TGTGCCAGCAGCTTGGGAGGACAGGTCCTGACCTACGAGCAGTACTTC. Based on the CDR3 plus reference TRBV5-6 and TRBJ2-7, the full variable domain is DAGVTQSPTHLIKTRGQQVTLRCSPKSGHDTVSWYQQALGQGPQFIFQYYEEEERQRGNFPDRFSGHQFPNYSSELNVNALLLGDSALYLCASSLGGQVLTYEQYFGPGTRLTVT.

The chain carries TRBV11-2 and TRBJ2-5, with TRBD2 matching 8 bases. The J segment lost 5 bases and the V segment lost 5 bases, leaving 7 bases of the junction unmatched. Germline V CDR1 and CDR2: SGHAT, FQNNGV. CDR3 size: 14 residues. CDR3 nucleotide sequence: TGTGCCAGCAGCACCGAACTAGCGGAGGAGACCCAGTACTTC. Protein product: CASSTELAEETQYF.

The chain combines TRBV28 with TRBJ2-3; D gene unclear. Germline CDR1 and CDR2: MDHEN and SYDVKM. The CDR3 is made up of 14 amino acids. V gave up 7 bases and J gave up 4 bases, with 15 bases separating them. This chain's CDR3 is CASTTPQRADTQYF. The CDR3 nucleotides read TGTGCCAGCACCACACCACAAAGGGCAGATACGCAGTATTTT.

The V call is TRBV19, the J call TRBJ2-1; TRBD2 matches 11 bases. CDR3 length: 16 amino acids. V dropped 6 bases and J dropped 9; count of bases not matched to a gene: 13. Germline loops: CDR1 LNHDA, CDR2 SQIVND (reference sequence). CDR3 residues: CASSPRGSGRAGEQFF. In nucleotides, the CDR3 is TGTGCCAGTAGCCCCCGGGGTAGCGGGAGGGCCGGTGAGCAGTTCTTC.

Written as DNA, the CDR3 is TGTGCCAGCAGCATACTATCCGGACAAGGGTTCTACGAGCAGTACTTC. Translation gives CASSILSGQGFYEQYF. V is TRBV7-6 and J is TRBJ2-7; possibly TRBD1 for D (5 bases). Germline values: CDR1 SGHVS, CDR2 FNYEAQ. V dropped 5 bases and J dropped 3 bases, with 20 bases sitting between them. The CDR3 length is 16 residues. The full variable domain, in which reference TRBV7-6 and TRBJ2-7 provide the parts outside the CDR3, is GAGVSQSPRYKVTKRGQDVALRCDPISGHVSLYWYRQALGQGPEFLTYFNYEAQQDKSGLPNDRFSAERPEGSISTLTIQRTEQRDSAMYRCASSILSGQGFYEQYFGPGTRLTVT.

This chain uses TRBV6-1 with TRBJ1-2; a possible D gene is TRBD1 (5 bases). The CDR3 has 14 amino acids. The germline CDR1 and CDR2 sequences are MNHNS and SASEGT. With 3 bases removed from V and 4 bases from J, the gap between germline ends came to 12 bases. CDR3 in DNA: TGTGCCAGCAGTGATTGGTCAGGGATCTATGGCTACACCTTC. Amino acid sequence: CASSDWSGIYGYTF.

The chain couples TRBV19 to TRBJ2-7; D might be TRBD1 (5 bases). Per germline, CDR1 LNHDA and CDR2 SQIVND (reference sequence). V was trimmed by 6 bases and J by 3 bases, leaving 12 bases between them. This CDR3 comprises 13 residues. The CDR3 nucleotides are TGTGCCAGTAGCACCAGGGTATTCTACGAGCAGTACTTC. Encoded protein: CASSTRVFYEQYF.

The chain uses TRBV27 and TRBJ2-7; 7 bases are a match to TRBD2. V dropped 6 bases and J dropped 2; count of bases not matched to a gene: 7. The CDR3 sequence is 14 residues long. Germline V gene data show CDR1 as MNHEY and CDR2 as SMNVEV (reference sequence). CDR3 region: CASSPTGGTYEQYF. The CDR3 DNA is TGTGCCAGCAGCCCAACGGGGGGTACCTACGAGCAGTACTTC.

The V gene is TRBV7-2, the J gene TRBJ1-4; possibly TRBD1 for D (5 bases). V was clipped by 4 bases and J by 3 bases, with 12 bases between them. Germline CDR1 reads SGHTA; CDR2 reads FQGNSA. The CDR3 sequence is 15 residues long. CDR3 sequence reads: CASSSPQGANEKLFF. CDR3 nucleotide sequence: TGTGCCAGCAGCTCCCCTCAAGGGGCTAATGAAAAACTGTTTTTT. Full variable domain (outside the CDR3, taken from reference TRBV7-2 and TRBJ1-4): GAGVSQSPSNKVTEKGKDVELRCDPISGHTALYWYRQSLGQGLEFLIYFQGNSAPDKSGLPSDRFSAERTGGSVSTLTIQRTQQEDSAVYLCASSSPQGANEKLFFGSGTQLSVL.

This clone was seen only once. This chain connects TRBV5-1 to TRBJ2-2; D is ambiguous. Germline CDR1 is SGHRS and CDR2 is YFSETQ. CDR3 length: 17 amino acids. V was pared by 1 base and J by 2 bases, with 15 bases between. The CDR3 bases are TGCGCCAGCAGCTTGTTAAACCCGGGCTCAAACACCGGGGAGCTGTTTTTT. Translation gives CASSLLNPGSNTGELFF.

V gene TRBV6-4 combines with J gene TRBJ1-3; no clear D. Germline V gives CDR1 MRHNA, CDR2 SNTAGT. The CDR3 loop spans 15 amino acids. With 0 bases removed from V and 4 bases from J, the gap between germline ends came to 10 bases. The CDR3 loop is CASSDSWYLGNTIYF. CDR3 DNA: TGTGCCAGCAGTGACTCGTGGTATTTAGGAAACACCATATATTTT.